This note documents a single T cell receptor (beta chain) sequence. The sample belongs to a study of CD8 T cells in Susac syndrome. An input of roughly 0.5 to 1 ug of RNA was subjected to reverse transcription using random hexamers. Using its own MiXCR run on the immunoSEQ multiplex PCR reads, TCRdb lists one record per CDR3 protein. The table includes approximately 70,000 distinct CDR3 sequences, 96% detected once. The sequence was obtained from a human donor with multiple sclerosis. The sequenced sample was CD4+ T cells from PBMCs.

In DNA, the CDR3 is TGTGCCTGGAGTGGGAATAGCAATCAGCCCCAGCATTTT. Translating it yields CAWSGNSNQPQHF. The rearrangement links TRBV30 to TRBJ1-5; D gene uncertain. This CDR3 spans 13 amino acids. Germline V gives CDR1 GTSNPN, CDR2 SVGIG (reference sequence). The V end lost 1 base, the J end lost 0 bases, and 4 bases lay between the germline ends.